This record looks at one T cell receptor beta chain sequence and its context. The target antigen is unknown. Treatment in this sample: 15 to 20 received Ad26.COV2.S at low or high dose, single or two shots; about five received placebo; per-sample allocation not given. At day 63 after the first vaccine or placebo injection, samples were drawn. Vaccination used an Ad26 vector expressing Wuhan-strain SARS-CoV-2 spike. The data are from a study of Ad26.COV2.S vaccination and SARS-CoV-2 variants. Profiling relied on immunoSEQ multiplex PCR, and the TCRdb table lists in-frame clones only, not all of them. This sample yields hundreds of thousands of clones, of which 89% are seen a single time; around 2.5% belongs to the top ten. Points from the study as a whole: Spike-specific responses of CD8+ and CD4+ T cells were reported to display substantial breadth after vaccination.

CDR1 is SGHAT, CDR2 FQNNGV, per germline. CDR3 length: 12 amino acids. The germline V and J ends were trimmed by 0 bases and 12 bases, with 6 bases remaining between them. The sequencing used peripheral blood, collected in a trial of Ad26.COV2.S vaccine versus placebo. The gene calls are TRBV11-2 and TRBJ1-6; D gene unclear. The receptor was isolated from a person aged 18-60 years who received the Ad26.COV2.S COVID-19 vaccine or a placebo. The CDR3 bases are TGTGCCAGCAGCTTAGAATTAGGACCCCTCCACTTT. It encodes CASSLELGPLHF.